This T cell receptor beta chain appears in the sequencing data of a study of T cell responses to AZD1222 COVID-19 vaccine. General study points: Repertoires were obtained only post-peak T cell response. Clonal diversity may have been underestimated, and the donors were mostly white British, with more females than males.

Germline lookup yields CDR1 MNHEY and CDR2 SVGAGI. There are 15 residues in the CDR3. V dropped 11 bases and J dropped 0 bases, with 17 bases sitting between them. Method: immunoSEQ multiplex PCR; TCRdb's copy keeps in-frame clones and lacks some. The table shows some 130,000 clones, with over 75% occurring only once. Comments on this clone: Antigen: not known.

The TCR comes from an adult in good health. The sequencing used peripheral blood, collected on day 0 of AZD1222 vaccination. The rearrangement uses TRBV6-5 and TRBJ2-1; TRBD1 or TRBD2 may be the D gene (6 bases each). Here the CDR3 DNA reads TGTGCCGTACACATAGGGGGGAGCTCCTACAATGAGCAGTTCTTC. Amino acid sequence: CAVHIGGSSYNEQFF.